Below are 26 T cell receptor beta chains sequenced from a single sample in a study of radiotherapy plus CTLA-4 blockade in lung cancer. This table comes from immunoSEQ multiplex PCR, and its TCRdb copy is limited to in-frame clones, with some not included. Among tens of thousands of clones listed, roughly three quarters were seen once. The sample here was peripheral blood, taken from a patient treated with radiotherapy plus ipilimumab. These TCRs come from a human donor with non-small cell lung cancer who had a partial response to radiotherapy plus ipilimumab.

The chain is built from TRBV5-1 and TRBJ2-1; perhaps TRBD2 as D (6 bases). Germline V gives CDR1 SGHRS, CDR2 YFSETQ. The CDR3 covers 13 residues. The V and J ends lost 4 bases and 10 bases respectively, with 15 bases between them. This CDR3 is CASSKGRDWEQFF. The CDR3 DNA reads TGCGCCAGCAGCAAGGGACGGGACTGGGAGCAGTTCTTC. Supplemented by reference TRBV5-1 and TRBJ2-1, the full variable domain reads KAGVTQTPRYLIKTRGQQVTLSCSPISGHRSVSWYQQTPGQGLQFLFEYFSETQRNKGNFPGRFSGRQFSNSRSEMNVSTLELGDSALYLCASSKGRDWEQFFGPGTRLTVL.

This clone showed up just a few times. CDR3 bases: TGTGCCAGCCCGGACAGGTTGAACACCGGGGAGCTGTTTTTT. Its protein is CASPDRLNTGELFF. The rearrangement joins TRBV6-1 to TRBJ2-2; TRBD1 agrees at 7 bases. Looked up from germline, CDR1 is MNHNS and CDR2 is SASEGT. The ends lost 8 bases at V and 1 base at J; junction bases unmatched: 4. The CDR3 runs 14 residues.

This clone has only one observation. CDR3 in DNA: TGTGCCAGCAGCTTAATTACCGGCTCTGGAAACACCATATATTTT. Protein: CASSLITGSGNTIYF. V usage is TRBV11-2 and J usage is TRBJ1-3; no clear D gene. Germline loops: CDR1 SGHAT, CDR2 FQNNGV. With 2 bases removed from V and 0 bases from J, the gap between germline ends came to 8 bases. This CDR3 contains 15 residues.

CDR3 DNA sequence: TGTGCCAGCAGCGATACCGGGATGAACACTGAAGCTTTCTTT. Translated, it gives CASSDTGMNTEAFF. This sequence joins TRBV7-3 and TRBJ1-1, with no clear D. This CDR3 has 14 amino acids. CDR1 is SGHTA, CDR2 FQGTGA, per germline. Trimming removed 5 bases from V and 0 bases from J, with 10 bases in between.

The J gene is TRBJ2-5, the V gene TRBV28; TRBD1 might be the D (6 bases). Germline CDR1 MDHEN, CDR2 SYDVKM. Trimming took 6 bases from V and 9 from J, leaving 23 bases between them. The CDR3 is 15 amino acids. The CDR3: CASSLTGFKSEAQYF. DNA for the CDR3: TGTGCCAGCAGCTTGACAGGATTCAAGAGCGAGGCCCAGTACTTC.

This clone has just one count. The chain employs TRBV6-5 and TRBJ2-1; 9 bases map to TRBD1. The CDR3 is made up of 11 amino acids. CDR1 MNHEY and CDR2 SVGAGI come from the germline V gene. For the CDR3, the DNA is TGTGAGGGACAGGGCTACAATGAGCAGTTCTTC. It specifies CEGQGYNEQFF.

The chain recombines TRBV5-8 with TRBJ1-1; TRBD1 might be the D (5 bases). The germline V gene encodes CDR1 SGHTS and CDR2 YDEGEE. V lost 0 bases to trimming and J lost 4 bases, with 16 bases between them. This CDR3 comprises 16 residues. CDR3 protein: CASSLGTLGGITEAFF. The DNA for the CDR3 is TGTGCCAGCAGCTTGGGGACACTGGGGGGTATCACTGAAGCTTTCTTT.

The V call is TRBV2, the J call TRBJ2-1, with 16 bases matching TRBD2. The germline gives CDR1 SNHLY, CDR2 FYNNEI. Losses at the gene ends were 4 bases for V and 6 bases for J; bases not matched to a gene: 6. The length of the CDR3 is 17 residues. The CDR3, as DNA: TGTGCCAGCAGTGGTGGGACTAGCGGGGGGGCGGTCAATGAGCAGTTCTTC. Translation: CASSGGTSGGAVNEQFF.

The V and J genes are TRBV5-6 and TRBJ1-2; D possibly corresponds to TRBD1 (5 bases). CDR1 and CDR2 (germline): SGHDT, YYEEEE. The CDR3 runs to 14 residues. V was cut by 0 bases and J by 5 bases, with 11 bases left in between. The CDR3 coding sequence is TGTGCCAGCAGCTTGGGGCAGGGACTATATGGCTACACCTTC. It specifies CASSLGQGLYGYTF.

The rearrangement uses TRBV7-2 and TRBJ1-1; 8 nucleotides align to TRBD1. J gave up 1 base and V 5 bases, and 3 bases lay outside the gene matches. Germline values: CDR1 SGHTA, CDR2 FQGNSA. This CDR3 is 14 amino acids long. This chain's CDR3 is CASSVGQGNTEAFF. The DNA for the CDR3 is TGTGCCAGCAGCGTAGGACAGGGGAACACTGAAGCTTTCTTT.

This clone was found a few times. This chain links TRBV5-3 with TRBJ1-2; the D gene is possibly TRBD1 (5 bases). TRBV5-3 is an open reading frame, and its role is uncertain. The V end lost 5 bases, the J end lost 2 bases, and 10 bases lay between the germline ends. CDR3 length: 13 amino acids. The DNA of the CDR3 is TGTGCCAGAAGGGGGGGATCCAACTATGGCTACACCTTC. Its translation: CARRGGSNYGYTF.

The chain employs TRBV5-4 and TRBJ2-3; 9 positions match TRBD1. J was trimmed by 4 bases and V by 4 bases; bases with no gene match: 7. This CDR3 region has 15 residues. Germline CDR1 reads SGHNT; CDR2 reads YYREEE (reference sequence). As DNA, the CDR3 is TGTGCCAGCAGCCCGGGACAGGGTGAGGCAGATACGCAGTATTTT. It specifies CASSPGQGEADTQYF.

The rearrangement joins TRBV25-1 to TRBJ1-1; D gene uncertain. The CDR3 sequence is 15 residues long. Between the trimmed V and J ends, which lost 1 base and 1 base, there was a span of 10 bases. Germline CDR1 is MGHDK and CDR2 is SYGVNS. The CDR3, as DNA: TGTGCCAGCAGTGAATCGACTCTTGGGAACACTGAAGCTTTCTTT. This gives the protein CASSESTLGNTEAFF.

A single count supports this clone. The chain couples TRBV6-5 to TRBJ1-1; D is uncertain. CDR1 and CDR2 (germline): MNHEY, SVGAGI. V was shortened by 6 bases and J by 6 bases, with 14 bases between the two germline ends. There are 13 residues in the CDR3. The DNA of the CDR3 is TGTGCCAGCAGGCCAAGAGGAGTTCCTGAAGCTTTCTTT. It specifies CASRPRGVPEAFF.

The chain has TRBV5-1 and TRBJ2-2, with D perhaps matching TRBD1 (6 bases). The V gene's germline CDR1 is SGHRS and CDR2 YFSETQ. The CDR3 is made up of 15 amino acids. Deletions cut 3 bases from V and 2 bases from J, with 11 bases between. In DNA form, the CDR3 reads TGCGCCAGCAGCTCCGGGACACGAAACACCGGGGAGCTGTTTTTT. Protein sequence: CASSSGTRNTGELFF.

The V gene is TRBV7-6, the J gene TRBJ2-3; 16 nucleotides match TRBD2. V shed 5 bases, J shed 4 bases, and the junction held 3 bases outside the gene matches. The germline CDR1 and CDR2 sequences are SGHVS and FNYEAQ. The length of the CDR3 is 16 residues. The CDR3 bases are TGTGCCAGCAGCGTCGGGACTAGCGGGGGGGCAGATACGCAGTATTTT. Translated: CASSVGTSGGADTQYF.

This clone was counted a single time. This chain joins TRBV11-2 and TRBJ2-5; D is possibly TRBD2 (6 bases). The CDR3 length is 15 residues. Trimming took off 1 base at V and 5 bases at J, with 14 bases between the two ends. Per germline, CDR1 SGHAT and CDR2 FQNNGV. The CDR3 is CASSLGGLGGETQYF. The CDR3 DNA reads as TGTGCCAGCAGCTTAGGGGGCCTAGGAGGGGAGACCCAGTACTTC.

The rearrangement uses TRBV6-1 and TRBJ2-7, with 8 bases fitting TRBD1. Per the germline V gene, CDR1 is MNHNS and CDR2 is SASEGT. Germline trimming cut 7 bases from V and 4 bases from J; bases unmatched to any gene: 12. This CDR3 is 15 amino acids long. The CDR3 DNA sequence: TGTGCCAGCAAGTCGGGACAGGAGCTCCAATACGAGCAGTACTTC. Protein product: CASKSGQELQYEQYF.

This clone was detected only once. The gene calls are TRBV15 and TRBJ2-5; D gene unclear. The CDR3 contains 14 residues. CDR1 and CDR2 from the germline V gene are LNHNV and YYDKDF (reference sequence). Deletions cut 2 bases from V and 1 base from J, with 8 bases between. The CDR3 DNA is TGTGCCACCAGCAGATTGGGCTTCCAAGAGACCCAGTACTTC. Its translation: CATSRLGFQETQYF.

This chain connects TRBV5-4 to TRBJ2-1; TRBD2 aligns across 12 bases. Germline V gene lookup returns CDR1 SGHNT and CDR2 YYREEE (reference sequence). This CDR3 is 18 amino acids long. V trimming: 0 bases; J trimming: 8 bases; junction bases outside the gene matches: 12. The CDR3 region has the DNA TGTGCCAGCAGCTTGGGACAGTCAGCACTAGCGGGGGGACATGAGCAGTTCTTC. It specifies CASSLGQSALAGGHEQFF.

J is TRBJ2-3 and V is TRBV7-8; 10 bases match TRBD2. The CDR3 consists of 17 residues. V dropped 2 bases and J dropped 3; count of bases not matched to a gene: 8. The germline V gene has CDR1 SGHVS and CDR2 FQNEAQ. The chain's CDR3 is CASSLTASGGSTDTQYF. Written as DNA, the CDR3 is TGTGCCAGCAGCTTAACGGCTAGCGGGGGCTCGACAGATACGCAGTATTTT.

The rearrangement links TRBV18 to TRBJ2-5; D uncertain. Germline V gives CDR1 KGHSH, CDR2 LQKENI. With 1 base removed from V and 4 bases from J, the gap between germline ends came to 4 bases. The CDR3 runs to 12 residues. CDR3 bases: TGTGCCAGCTCACCACTTCGAGAGACCCAGTACTTC. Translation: CASSPLRETQYF.

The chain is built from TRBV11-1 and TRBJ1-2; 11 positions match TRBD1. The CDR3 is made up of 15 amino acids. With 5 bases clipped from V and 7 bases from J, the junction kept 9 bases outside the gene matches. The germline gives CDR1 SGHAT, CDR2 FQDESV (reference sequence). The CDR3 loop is CASSGTGGLRRGYTF. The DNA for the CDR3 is TGTGCCAGCAGCGGGACAGGGGGGCTTCGTCGTGGCTACACCTTC.

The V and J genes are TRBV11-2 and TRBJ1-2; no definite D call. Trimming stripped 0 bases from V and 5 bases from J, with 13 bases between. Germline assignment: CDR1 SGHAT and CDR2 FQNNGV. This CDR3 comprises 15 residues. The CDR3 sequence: CASSLDQVQLYGYTF. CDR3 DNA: TGTGCCAGCAGCTTAGATCAGGTCCAGCTTTATGGCTACACCTTC.

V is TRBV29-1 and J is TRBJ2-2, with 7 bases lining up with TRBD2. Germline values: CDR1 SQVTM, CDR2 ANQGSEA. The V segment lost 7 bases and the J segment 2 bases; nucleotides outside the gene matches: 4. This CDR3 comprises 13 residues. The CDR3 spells CSGTRLNTGELFF. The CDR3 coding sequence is TGCAGCGGGACTAGACTTAACACCGGGGAGCTGTTTTTT.

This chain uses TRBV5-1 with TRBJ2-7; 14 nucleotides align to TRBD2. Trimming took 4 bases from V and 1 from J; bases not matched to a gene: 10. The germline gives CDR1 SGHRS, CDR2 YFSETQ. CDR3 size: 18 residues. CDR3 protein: CASSPGTSGGSRSYEQYF. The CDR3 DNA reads TGCGCCAGCAGCCCGGGGACTAGCGGGGGTTCTAGGTCCTACGAGCAGTACTTC.